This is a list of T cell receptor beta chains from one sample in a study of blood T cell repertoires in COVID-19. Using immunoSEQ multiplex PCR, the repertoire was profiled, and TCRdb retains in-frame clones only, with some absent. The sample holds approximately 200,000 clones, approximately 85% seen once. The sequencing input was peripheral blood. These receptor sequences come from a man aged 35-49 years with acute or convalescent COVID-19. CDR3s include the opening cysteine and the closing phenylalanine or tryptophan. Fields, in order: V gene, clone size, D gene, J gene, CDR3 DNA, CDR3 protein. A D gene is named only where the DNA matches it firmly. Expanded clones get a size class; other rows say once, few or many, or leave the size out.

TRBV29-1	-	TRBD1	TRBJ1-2	TGCAGCGTCCCCGGTACAGGGGCAGAAGACTATGGCTACACCTTC	CSVPGTGAEDYGYTF
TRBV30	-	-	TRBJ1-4	TGTGCCTGGAGCGAGACCCTCACGGAGGAAAAACTGTTTTTT	CAWSETLTEEKLFF
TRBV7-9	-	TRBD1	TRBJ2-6	TGTGCCATCCCGGGACAGGGAGGATCTGGGGCCAACGTCCTGACTTTC	CAIPGQGGSGANVLTF
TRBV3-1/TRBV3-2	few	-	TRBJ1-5	TGTGCCAGCAGCCCGACAGATAGCAATCAGCCCCAGCATTTT	CASSPTDSNQPQHF
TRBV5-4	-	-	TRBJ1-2	TGTGCCAGCAGCTTGTGGGGGGAGTTTGGCTACACCTTC	CASSLWGEFGYTF
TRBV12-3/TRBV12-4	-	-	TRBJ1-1	TGTGCCACTGGGGAGGGCACTGAAGCTTTCTTT	CATGEGTEAFF
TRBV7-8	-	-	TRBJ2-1	TGTGCCAGCAGCTTAGCGCGCGACGGCGGTGGGTTCTTC	CASSLARDGGGFF
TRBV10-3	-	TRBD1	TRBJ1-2	TGTGCCATCAGAGATGATGTCCGGGACAGGGGATTCTATGGCTACACCTTC	CAIRDDVRDRGFYGYTF
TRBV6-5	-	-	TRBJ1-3	TGTGCCAGCAGTTTACAGTCTCTCTCTGGAAACACCATATATTTT	CASSLQSLSGNTIYF
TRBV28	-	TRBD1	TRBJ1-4	TGTGCCAGCCGAGGGACAGCAACTAATGAAAAACTGTTTTTT	CASRGTATNEKLFF
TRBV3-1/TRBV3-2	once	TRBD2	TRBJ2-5	TGTGCCAGCAGCCTCCGGTCCAGCGGGGGGGCAGGGACCCAGTACTTC	CASSLRSSGGAGTQYF
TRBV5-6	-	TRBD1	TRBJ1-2	TGTGCCAGCACCGCACCGGGACAGGGGGCGTATGTGCGTGGCTACACCTTC	CASTAPGQGAYVRGYTF
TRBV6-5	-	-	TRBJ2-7	TGTGCCAGCAGTTACTCGACCGGGACTCCCGACGAGCAGTACTTC	CASSYSTGTPDEQYF
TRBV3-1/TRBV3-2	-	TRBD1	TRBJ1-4	TGTGCCAGCAGCGGACCGGGACAGGGTTATGAAAAACTGTTTTTT	CASSGPGQGYEKLFF
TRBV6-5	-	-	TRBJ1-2	TGTGCCAGCGAGGCCTATGGCTACACCTTC	CASEAYGYTF
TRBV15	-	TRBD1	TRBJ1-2	TGTGCCACCAGCACAGGGGGCGAAGGCTATGGCTACACCTTC	CATSTGGEGYGYTF
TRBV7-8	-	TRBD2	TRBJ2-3	TGTGCCAGCAGCTTAGCGCCCCTAGCGGGGGCAGATACGCAGTATTTT	CASSLAPLAGADTQYF
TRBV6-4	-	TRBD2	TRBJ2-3	TGTGCCAGCAGTCGCTCCCCCTCACTAGCGGGGACTTGGGATACGCAGTATTTT	CASSRSPSLAGTWDTQYF
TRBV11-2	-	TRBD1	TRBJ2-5	TGTGCCAGCAGCTTAGAGGGGACAGGAGGGCGTTGGGAAGAGACCCAGTACTTC	CASSLEGTGGRWEETQYF
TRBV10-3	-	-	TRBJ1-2	TGTGCCATCACCCAAAGGACAGCCTACTATGGCTACACCTTC	CAITQRTAYYGYTF
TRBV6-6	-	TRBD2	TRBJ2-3	TGTGCCAGCACCTACACCCGGGGGGGTGGAGATACGCAGTATTTT	CASTYTRGGGDTQYF
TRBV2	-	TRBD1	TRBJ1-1	TGTGCCAGCGACGGGACAGGGATACACACTGAAGCTTTCTTT	CASDGTGIHTEAFF
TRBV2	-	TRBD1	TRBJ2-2	TGTGCCAGCAGCCGAAACGCACAGGGGTTCGGGGAGCTGTTTTTT	CASSRNAQGFGELFF
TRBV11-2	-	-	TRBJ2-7	TGTGCCAGCAGCGCCTTGACAGCTGACTACGAGCAGTACTTC	CASSALTADYEQYF
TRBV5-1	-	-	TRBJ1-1	TGCGCCAGCAGCTACCTCAGGGCGTACACTGAAGCTTTCTTT	CASSYLRAYTEAFF
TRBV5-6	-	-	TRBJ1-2	TGTGCCAGCATCATTACAGGCTTAAACTATGGCTACACCTTC	CASIITGLNYGYTF
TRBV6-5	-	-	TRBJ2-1	TGTGCCAGCAGTTACGAGGATGAGCAGTTCTTC	CASSYEDEQFF
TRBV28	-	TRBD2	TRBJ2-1	TGTGCCAGCAGTATGGGACTAGCCGCACCAGGGGAGCAGTTCTTC	CASSMGLAAPGEQFF
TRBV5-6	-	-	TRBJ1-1	TGTGCCAGCAGCCGGAACTGGCGGGAAGCTTTCTTT	CASSRNWREAFF
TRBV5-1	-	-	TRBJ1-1	TGCGCCAGCAGCTTGGAGGGAAGCGGCATGAACACTGAAGCTTTCTTT	CASSLEGSGMNTEAFF
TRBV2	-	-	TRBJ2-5	TGTGCCAGCAAGACCCACATTCGGGGAGAGACCCAGTACTTC	CASKTHIRGETQYF
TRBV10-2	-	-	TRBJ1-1	TGCGCCAGCAGGGACAGCTCTACTGAAGCTTTCTTT	CASRDSSTEAFF
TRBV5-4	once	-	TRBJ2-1	TGTGCCAGCAGCCCCAGGAGCGGCGATGAGCAGTTCTTC	CASSPRSGDEQFF
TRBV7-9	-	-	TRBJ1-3	TGTGCCAGCAGCGCCGTGAGCGGGGTCTCTGGAAACACCATATATTTT	CASSAVSGVSGNTIYF
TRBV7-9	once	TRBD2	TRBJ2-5	TGTGCCAGCAGACCGGGAGGAGAGACCCAGTACTTC	CASRPGGETQYF
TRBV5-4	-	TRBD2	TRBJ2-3	TGTGCCAGCAGCTTGTTACTAGCGGGGGGGAAAGATACGCAGTATTTT	CASSLLLAGGKDTQYF
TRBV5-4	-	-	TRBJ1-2	TGTGCCAGCAGCCCGGAAGGGGCGTTCTATGGCTACACCTTC	CASSPEGAFYGYTF
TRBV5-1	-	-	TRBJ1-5	TGCGCCAGCAGCGTGGACCCTGGCGGGAATCAGCCCCAGCATTTT	CASSVDPGGNQPQHF
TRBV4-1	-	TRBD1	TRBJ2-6	TGCGCCAGCAGCCAACCCGGGACAGGGGGCTCTGGGGCCAACGTCCTGACTTTC	CASSQPGTGGSGANVLTF
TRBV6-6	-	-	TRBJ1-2	TGTGCCAGCAGTAAGCCCAACTATGGCTACACCTTC	CASSKPNYGYTF
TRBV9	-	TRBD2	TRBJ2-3	TGTGCCAGCAGCCGGGGGACTAGCGGGGGGCGCACAGATACGCAGTATTTT	CASSRGTSGGRTDTQYF
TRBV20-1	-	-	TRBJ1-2	TGCAGTGCTAGTGAAGGGGGATATGGCTACACCTTC	CSASEGGYGYTF
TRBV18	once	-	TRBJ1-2	TGTGCCAGCTCAATCAACCGGGACACCCGATCTGGCTACACCTTC	CASSINRDTRSGYTF
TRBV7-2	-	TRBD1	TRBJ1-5	TGTGCCAGCAGCTTCAGACAGGGGGGCCAGCCCCAGCATTTT	CASSFRQGGQPQHF
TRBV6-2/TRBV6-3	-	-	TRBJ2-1	TGTGCCAGCAGCCCCCTGTCGGGGGTTACCTACAATGAGCAGTTCTTC	CASSPLSGVTYNEQFF
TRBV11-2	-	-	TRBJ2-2	TGTGCCAGCAGCGCGGGACTCATCACCGGGGAGCTGTTTTTT	CASSAGLITGELFF
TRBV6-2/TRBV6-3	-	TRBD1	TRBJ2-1	TGTGCCAGCAGTATAAGACAGGGGGAAGGGGAGCAGTTCTTC	CASSIRQGEGEQFF
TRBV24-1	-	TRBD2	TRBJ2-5	TGTGCCACCAGTGATGGGGCGGGGGGAAACCAAGAGACCCAGTACTTC	CATSDGAGGNQETQYF
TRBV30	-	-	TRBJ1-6	TGTGCCTGGAGTGTTCAGGGGAATTCACCCCTCCACTTT	CAWSVQGNSPLHF
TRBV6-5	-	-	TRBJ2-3	TGTGCCAGCTTTGGGCGGGGAGTTCTGTATTTT	CASFGRGVLYF
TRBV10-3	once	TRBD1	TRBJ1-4	TGTGCCATCAGGCCGGGACAGCTTGCAACTAATGAAAAACTGTTTTTT	CAIRPGQLATNEKLFF
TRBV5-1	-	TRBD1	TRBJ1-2	TGCGCCAGCAGCACGGACAGGGGCAACTATGGCTACACCTTC	CASSTDRGNYGYTF
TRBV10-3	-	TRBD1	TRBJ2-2	TGTGCCATCAGTGACCCAGAGGGGGCTCAATACACCGGGGAGCTGTTTTTT	CAISDPEGAQYTGELFF
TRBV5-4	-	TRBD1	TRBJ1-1	TGTGCCAGCAGCTTGGTTGGGACAGGGGGCACTGAAGCTTTCTTT	CASSLVGTGGTEAFF
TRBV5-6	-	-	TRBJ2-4	TGTGCCAGCAGTCCGTGGCAGGCAAACATTCAGTACTTC	CASSPWQANIQYF